The 20 T cell receptor beta chains below all came from one sample that was sequenced in a study of blood T cell repertoires in COVID-19. The protocol was immunoSEQ multiplex PCR, while the TCRdb copy is restricted to in-frame clones and leaves out a portion. The sample records hundreds of thousands of clones, 65% to 90% being singletons. The sample taken for sequencing was PBMCs or T cells enriched from blood (not recorded which). The receptors derive from a man in his forties or fifties who had recovered from COVID-19.

The genes are TRBV2 and TRBJ2-5; no clear D. This CDR3 is 11 amino acids long. Trimming shortened V by 6 bases and J by 0 bases, and 2 bases separated the two germline ends. Germline V CDR1 and CDR2: SNHLY, FYNNEI. The CDR3 DNA is TGTGCCAGCAGCGACCAAGAGACCCAGTACTTC. It translates to CASSDQETQYF.

This rearrangement joins TRBV14 to TRBJ2-7; the D is unclear. The CDR3 is 13 residues long. Germline V gene lookup returns CDR1 SGHDN and CDR2 FVKESK. The V end lost 4 bases, the J end lost 3 bases, and 10 bases lay between the germline ends. The CDR3 here is CASSPHSFYEQYF. Written as DNA, the CDR3 is TGTGCCAGCAGCCCCCACAGTTTCTACGAGCAGTACTTC.

This chain uses TRBV7-9 with TRBJ2-7; TRBD1 might be the D (5 bases). Germline values: CDR1 SEHNR, CDR2 FQNEAQ (reference sequence). V was trimmed by 1 base and J by 5 bases, leaving 6 bases between them. This CDR3 region has 12 residues. CDR3 nucleotide sequence: TGTGCCAGCAGCTTAGAAGGGGACGAGCAGTACTTC. This translates into CASSLEGDEQYF.

The chain carries TRBV5-1 and TRBJ2-7; 8 nucleotides line up with TRBD1. There are 13 residues in the CDR3. J lost 3 bases, V lost 4 bases, and 3 bases had no gene match. The germline V gene has CDR1 SGHRS and CDR2 YFSETQ. The CDR3 region has the DNA TGCGCCAGCAGCCGGGACAGGCTCTACGAGCAGTACTTC. Amino acid sequence: CASSRDRLYEQYF.

Only one count was recorded for this clone. The CDR3 DNA is TGTGCCAGCAGACTGCAGGGGGCGGGGTACACTGAAGCTTTCTTT. Translating it yields CASRLQGAGYTEAFF. This sequence joins TRBV14 and TRBJ1-1; 8 positions agree with TRBD1. CDR3 length equals 15 residues. Germline V gene sequence: CDR1 SGHDN, CDR2 FVKESK. V dropped 6 bases and J dropped 3; count of bases not matched to a gene: 9.

The rearrangement joins TRBV18 to TRBJ1-2; 7 bases map to TRBD1. Germline CDR1 and CDR2: KGHSH and LQKENI. The V segment lost 3 bases and the J segment 2 bases; nucleotides outside the gene matches: 3. This CDR3 comprises 14 residues. DNA for the CDR3: TGTGCCAGCTCACCTTCAGGGGGAAACTATGGCTACACCTTC. Translated, it gives CASSPSGGNYGYTF.

This clone was seen a handful of times. One end of the junction does not line up with germline, which may come from a read error. The V and J genes are TRBV19 and TRBJ2-1; 10 nucleotides agree with TRBD1. This CDR3 comprises 16 residues. From germline, CDR1 is LNHDA and CDR2 SQIVND (reference sequence). CDR3 residues: CASRIEGTGAYNEQFF. Written as DNA, the CDR3 is TGTGCCAGTAGAATAGAAGGGACAGGGGCCTACAATGAGCAGTTCTTC.

A single count supports this clone. CDR3 coding DNA: TGTGCCAGCAGCCCCCGGGACTTCGGTGAAAAACTGTTTTTT. Translation gives CASSPRDFGEKLFF. The chain is built from TRBV7-6 and TRBJ1-4, with D perhaps TRBD1 (5 bases). CDR1 is SGHVS and CDR2 is FNYEAQ in the germline V gene. Trimming took off 5 bases at V and 7 bases at J, with 14 bases between the two ends. The CDR3 is made up of 14 amino acids.

The chain links TRBV12-3 or TRBV12-4 to TRBJ1-2; D might be TRBD1 (5 bases). V lost 6 bases and J 2 bases, leaving 10 bases between the germline ends. The CDR3 runs to 13 residues. CDR3 sequence reads: CASRGRANYGYTF. The CDR3 DNA reads as TGTGCCAGCAGGGGCAGGGCAAACTATGGCTACACCTTC.

V is TRBV18 and J is TRBJ1-6; D perhaps matches TRBD1 (6 bases). Trimming removed 2 bases from V and 8 bases from J, with 13 bases in between. Germline V CDR1 and CDR2: KGHSH, LQKENI. The CDR3 spans 15 residues. CDR3 nucleotide sequence: TGTGCCAGCTCACCAGGGACACCGGACGATTCACCCCTCCACTTT. It is translated as CASSPGTPDDSPLHF.

The chain recombines TRBV4-2 with TRBJ2-2, with 7 positions matching TRBD2. The V gene end was trimmed by 0 bases and the J gene end by 0 bases; junction bases not matched to a gene: 7. The CDR3 runs 18 residues. Looked up from germline, CDR1 is LGHNA and CDR2 is YNFKEQ. CDR3: CASSQDPSGIANTGELFF. The CDR3 DNA follows: TGTGCCAGCAGCCAAGATCCCAGCGGGATTGCGAACACCGGGGAGCTGTTTTTT.

The J gene is TRBJ2-7, the V gene TRBV28; TRBD2 matches 13 bases. The ends lost 5 bases at V and 3 bases at J; junction bases unmatched: 4. The CDR3 contains 15 residues. Germline CDR1 and CDR2: MDHEN and SYDVKM. CDR3 nucleotides: TGTGCCAGCAGTGCACTAGCGGGAGGGCTCTACGAGCAGTACTTC. Residues: CASSALAGGLYEQYF.

The rearrangement joins TRBV20-1 to TRBJ2-1; the match to TRBD2 covers 12 bases. The germline gives CDR1 DFQATT, CDR2 SNEGSKA (reference sequence). This CDR3 spans 14 amino acids. J gave up 6 bases and V 3 bases, and 3 bases lay outside the gene matches. DNA for the CDR3: TGCAGTGCTAGTGGACTAGCGGGAATCAATGAGCAGTTCTTC. This codes for CSASGLAGINEQFF.

The chain recombines TRBV14 with TRBJ2-6, with 8 bases fitting TRBD2. This CDR3 contains 18 residues. Germline V CDR1 and CDR2: SGHDN, FVKESK. V was clipped by 0 bases and J by 2 bases; unmatched bases: 6. Here the CDR3 reads CASSQDGGGMAGANVLTF. As DNA, the CDR3 is TGTGCCAGCAGCCAAGACGGCGGGGGGATGGCTGGGGCCAACGTCCTGACTTTC.

This chain joins TRBV4-1 and TRBJ2-1; TRBD2 agrees at 11 bases. There are 16 residues in the CDR3. Germline lookup yields CDR1 MGHRA and CDR2 YSYEKL. V lost 4 bases to trimming and J lost 0 bases; unmatched junction nucleotides: 2. Written as DNA, the CDR3 is TGCGCCAGCAGCCCGCTAGCGGGGGGCTCCTACAATGAGCAGTTCTTC. This encodes CASSPLAGGSYNEQFF.

This chain connects TRBV7-8 to TRBJ1-2, with D possibly matching TRBD1 (5 bases). CDR3 length: 17 amino acids. The V gene's germline CDR1 is SGHVS and CDR2 FQNEAQ. Trimming removed 5 bases from V and 0 bases from J, with 19 bases in between. The CDR3 DNA follows: TGTGCCAGCAGCCGTCTCTCGCCGGGGGAAGCTAACTATGGCTACACCTTC. This codes for CASSRLSPGEANYGYTF.

As to this clone: At the DNA level, this CDR3 is encoded by other sequences in the same sample as well. The J gene is TRBJ1-2, the V gene TRBV6-4, with TRBD1 matching 7 bases. Germline trimming cut 3 bases from V and 2 bases from J; bases unmatched to any gene: 0. The CDR3 is made up of 13 amino acids. CDR1 is MRHNA and CDR2 is SNTAGT in the germline V gene. The CDR3 nucleotides are TGTGCCAGCAGTGAGACAGGGAACTATGGCTACACCTTC. Its translation is CASSETGNYGYTF.

The CDR3 here is CASTTDTNSIGETQYF. The CDR3 DNA reads as TGCGCCAGCACCACAGATACCAACAGTATTGGTGAGACCCAGTACTTC. The gene calls are TRBV5-1 and TRBJ2-5; no clear D gene. CDR3 size: 16 residues. Trimming pared 6 bases from V and 5 bases from J, leaving 23 bases between. Germline CDR1 is SGHRS and CDR2 is YFSETQ. Full variable domain (outside the CDR3, taken from reference TRBV5-1 and TRBJ2-5): KAGVTQTPRYLIKTRGQQVTLSCSPISGHRSVSWYQQTPGQGLQFLFEYFSETQRNKGNFPGRFSGRQFSNSRSEMNVSTLELGDSALYLCASTTDTNSIGETQYFGPGTRLLVL.

This sequence joins TRBV5-1 and TRBJ2-3; TRBD2 agrees at 9 bases. Germline CDR1 and CDR2: SGHRS and YFSETQ. This CDR3 contains 15 residues. Unmatched junction bases numbered 5, after V lost 2 bases and J lost 4 bases. Here the CDR3 DNA reads TGCGCCAGCAGCTTATTAGCGGGAGACGCAGATACGCAGTATTTT. Amino acids: CASSLLAGDADTQYF. Full variable domain (rest looked up from reference TRBV5-1 and TRBJ2-3): KAGVTQTPRYLIKTRGQQVTLSCSPISGHRSVSWYQQTPGQGLQFLFEYFSETQRNKGNFPGRFSGRQFSNSRSEMNVSTLELGDSALYLCASSLLAGDADTQYFGPGTRLTVL.

This chain joins TRBV27 and TRBJ2-3; 8 bases are shared with TRBD2. Germline CDR1 is MNHEY and CDR2 is SMNVEV (reference sequence). This CDR3 is built from 18 residues. Losses at the gene ends were 5 bases for V and 2 bases for J; bases not matched to a gene: 15. Here the CDR3 reads CASSTFGVKRGNTDTQYF. CDR3 DNA sequence: TGTGCCAGCAGTACCTTTGGGGTAAAGCGGGGGAACACAGATACGCAGTATTTT.